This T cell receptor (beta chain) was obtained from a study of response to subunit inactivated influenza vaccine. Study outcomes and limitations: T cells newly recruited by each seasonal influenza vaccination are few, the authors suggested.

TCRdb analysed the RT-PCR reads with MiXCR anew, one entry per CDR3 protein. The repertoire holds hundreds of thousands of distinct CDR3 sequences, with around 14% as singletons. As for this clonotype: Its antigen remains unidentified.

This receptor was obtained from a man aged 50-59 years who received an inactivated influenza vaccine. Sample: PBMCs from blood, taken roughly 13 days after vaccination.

The CDR3 loop is CASSFMDGPYEQYF. CDR3 in DNA: TGTGCCAGCAGTTTTATGGACGGACCCTACGAGCAGTACTTC. The gene calls are TRBV12-3 or TRBV12-4 and TRBJ2-7, with D unclear. The V end was cut by 3 bases, the J end by 2 bases, with 11 bases between. This CDR3 comprises 14 residues.